These T cell receptor beta chains were read from a single sample in a study of blood T cell repertoires in COVID-19. Clones were read by immunoSEQ multiplex PCR, and TCRdb kept only the in-frame ones, dropping some. The repertoire holds around 170,000 clones, with around 92% as singletons. The sequenced sample consisted of peripheral blood. These receptors all stem from a man in his 60s with acute or convalescent COVID-19. The CDR3 runs from the conserved cysteine through the conserved F or W. The order of the fields is D gene, V gene, clone size, J gene, CDR3 protein, CDR3 DNA. D genes are given only for firm matches. Clone size appears in some rows only: once, few, many, or a class for an expanded clone.

d_gene: .
v_gene: TRBV7-9
abundance: .
j_gene: TRBJ1-2
CDR3aa: CASSPPGARGISYGYTF
CDR3nt: TGTGCCAGCAGCCCCCCCGGTGCCAGGGGAATAAGCTATGGCTACACCTTC

d_gene: TRBD2
v_gene: TRBV7-2
abundance: .
j_gene: TRBJ2-3
CDR3aa: CASSLGLAGGDTQYF
CDR3nt: TGTGCCAGCAGCCTCGGACTAGCGGGGGGGGATACGCAGTATTTT

d_gene: .
v_gene: TRBV2
abundance: .
j_gene: TRBJ2-2
CDR3aa: CASRQSSNTGELFF
CDR3nt: TGTGCCAGCCGACAGAGCTCGAACACCGGGGAGCTGTTTTTT

d_gene: TRBD1
v_gene: TRBV5-1
abundance: .
j_gene: TRBJ1-2
CDR3aa: CASSPGTDSYYGYTF
CDR3nt: TGCGCCAGCAGCCCGGGGACAGATTCCTACTATGGCTACACCTTC

d_gene: TRBD1
v_gene: TRBV6-5
abundance: once
j_gene: TRBJ1-3
CDR3aa: CASSYLTGASGNTIYF
CDR3nt: TGTGCCAGCAGTTACCTGACAGGGGCTTCTGGAAACACCATATATTTT

d_gene: .
v_gene: TRBV5-8
abundance: .
j_gene: TRBJ1-2
CDR3aa: CASSLGANNGYTF
CDR3nt: TGTGCCAGCAGCTTGGGGGCCAACAATGGCTACACCTTC

d_gene: .
v_gene: TRBV7-8
abundance: once
j_gene: TRBJ1-6
CDR3aa: CASSLEGRGNSPLHF
CDR3nt: TGTGCCAGCAGCTTAGAGGGCCGGGGTAATTCACCCCTCCACTTT

d_gene: .
v_gene: TRBV5-6
abundance: .
j_gene: TRBJ1-6
CDR3aa: CASSLWTAASYNSPLHF
CDR3nt: TGTGCCAGCAGCTTGTGGACAGCGGCGTCCTATAATTCACCCCTCCACTTT

d_gene: TRBD1
v_gene: TRBV10-1
abundance: .
j_gene: TRBJ2-3
CDR3aa: CASSDPGQGTDTQYF
CDR3nt: TGCGCCAGCAGTGACCCGGGACAGGGGACAGATACGCAGTATTTT

d_gene: TRBD1
v_gene: TRBV10-3
abundance: .
j_gene: TRBJ1-2
CDR3aa: CAIRGQGRDYGYTF
CDR3nt: TGTGCCATCAGAGGACAGGGGCGTGACTATGGCTACACCTTC

d_gene: TRBD2
v_gene: TRBV5-1
abundance: .
j_gene: TRBJ2-7
CDR3aa: CASSLEAGAYEQYF
CDR3nt: TGCGCCAGCAGCTTGGAAGCGGGGGCCTACGAGCAGTACTTC

d_gene: TRBD2
v_gene: TRBV6-1
abundance: .
j_gene: TRBJ2-1
CDR3aa: CASSVLAGDSLDEQFF
CDR3nt: TGTGCCAGCAGTGTTCTAGCGGGGGACTCTTTGGATGAGCAGTTCTTC

d_gene: .
v_gene: TRBV19
abundance: .
j_gene: TRBJ1-1
CDR3aa: CASGYRELITEAFF
CDR3nt: TGTGCCAGTGGCTACAGGGAGTTGATCACTGAAGCTTTCTTT

d_gene: .
v_gene: TRBV25-1
abundance: .
j_gene: TRBJ2-3
CDR3aa: CASSPGGGLGTDTQYF
CDR3nt: TGTGCCAGTTCCCCGGGGGGCGGACTTGGAACAGATACGCAGTATTTT

d_gene: .
v_gene: TRBV2
abundance: .
j_gene: TRBJ1-2
CDR3aa: CAFNGVNYGYTF
CDR3nt: TGTGCCTTTAACGGGGTGAACTATGGCTACACCTTC

d_gene: .
v_gene: TRBV27
abundance: .
j_gene: TRBJ1-2
CDR3aa: CASSFAGRDYGYTF
CDR3nt: TGTGCCAGCAGTTTCGCAGGTCGCGATTATGGCTACACCTTC

d_gene: TRBD1
v_gene: TRBV9
abundance: .
j_gene: TRBJ1-2
CDR3aa: CASSAHVQGATLGGYTF
CDR3nt: TGTGCCAGCAGCGCTCACGTTCAGGGGGCTACCCTGGGGGGCTACACCTTC

d_gene: .
v_gene: TRBV5-1
abundance: .
j_gene: TRBJ2-1
CDR3aa: CASSLRGGTKTYNEQFF
CDR3nt: TGCGCCAGCAGCTTGCGAGGGGGTACGAAGACCTACAATGAGCAGTTCTTC

d_gene: .
v_gene: TRBV5-4
abundance: .
j_gene: TRBJ2-3
CDR3aa: CASSSHGFMVDTQYF
CDR3nt: TGTGCCAGCAGCTCCCACGGGTTTATGGTGGATACGCAGTATTTT

d_gene: TRBD1
v_gene: TRBV6-6
abundance: .
j_gene: TRBJ1-4
CDR3aa: CASSRDRAGEKLFF
CDR3nt: TGTGCCAGCAGCCGCGACAGGGCCGGTGAAAAACTGTTTTTT

d_gene: .
v_gene: TRBV11-2
abundance: .
j_gene: TRBJ1-3
CDR3aa: CASSLLGPGNTIYF
CDR3nt: TGTGCCAGCAGCTTACTGGGGCCTGGAAACACCATATATTTT

d_gene: TRBD1
v_gene: TRBV30
abundance: .
j_gene: TRBJ2-7
CDR3aa: CAWSVTGSYEQYF
CDR3nt: TGTGCCTGGAGTGTGACAGGGAGCTACGAGCAGTACTTC

d_gene: .
v_gene: TRBV14
abundance: .
j_gene: TRBJ1-3
CDR3aa: CASSQGLPGNTIYF
CDR3nt: TGTGCCAGCAGCCAAGGACTGCCGGGAAACACCATATATTTT